This TCR beta chain came from a study of identical twins (dated by TCRdb to about 2016). Describing the broader study: TCR alpha and beta repertoires from monozygotic twins, unrelated adults of various ages and cord blood were deep-sequenced to test whether fetal clonotypes persist. Replicate twin experiments were performed at different times using different library preparation protocols to rule out contamination. Beyond this particular receptor, the publication reports: The excess sharing between twins in beta out-of-frame sequences was weaker because fewer shared sequences reduced the signal-to-noise ratio. Because the same donors could not be followed over many years, the conclusions depended on cross-sectional statistical analysis. Invariant T cells such as MAIT and iNKT could partly confound zero-insertion analyses, although diverse VJ usage argued against such confounding for most clonotypes. Abundant cord blood beta clonotypes had fewer insertions, young adult naive repertoires showed a similar but weaker trend, and memory repertoires showed no such trend. Out-of-frame TCR alpha sequences shared between twins showed an excess of low generation-probability sequences compared with coincidental sharing between unrelated individuals. Out-of-frame TCR alpha sharing in monozygotic twins was systematically underestimated by recombination models, whereas sharing between unrelated individuals was in agreement with the recombination models.

Relative to germline, V is missing 3 bases and J is missing 4 bases, with 4 bases of the junction outside any gene match. From its cysteine to its phenylalanine, the CDR3 spans 16 amino acids. The sequence is cut down to CDR3 DNA, 48 bases in frame from base 1. Libraries were constructed by 5' RACE. The run used an Illumina HiSeq 2000. Template switching introduced a universal primer binding site; the final cDNA contained a unique molecular identifier, enabling accurate counting of TCR cDNA molecules. Specific primers in the conserved constant-segment region were used to synthesize first-strand cDNA for the TCR alpha and beta chains. Each cDNA library was double barcoded, with a SMART-Mk sample barcode plus Illumina barcodes, to control for contamination. Two successive PCR steps introduced TruSeq adapter sequences along with Illumina sample barcodes. Sequencing of the TCR alpha and beta cDNA libraries was done on the Illumina HiSeq platform using custom primers. As for how the authors treated the data: MiGEC processed the raw reads to extract unique molecular identifiers, while MiXCR was used to determine the CDR3 positions. For each individual, recombination models were inferred using an EM algorithm with the repgenHMM and IGoR tools. Shared clonotypes were analyzed with the tcR package in R, and sharing was normalized by the product of cloneset sizes. To study raw recombination free of thymic and clonal selection effects, out-of-frame nonproductive sequences were analyzed. TCRdb's own reprocessing of the public reads used fastp at Q25 and MiXCR and kept productive beta chains. Each CDR3 protein gets just one entry, which takes the most common genes and DNA from the rows behind it. The V and J calls and clone size come from TCRdb's table, not from the authors' own analysis. The sample table records about 470,000 distinct CDR3 sequences; 20% to 25% of these occur just once. The ten largest account for 2.9% of the sample.

All donors were healthy Caucasians. The twin cohort consisted of three pairs of female monozygotic twins, all aged roughly 18 to 30 years. Positive isolation kits from Invitrogen were used to isolate CD4+ and CD8+ T cell populations. Worth noting for this clonotype: It lacks a known antigen. Base qualities are not at hand, and no much larger clone is one base apart.

The same data also contributed to another study, on T cells expressing NK-cell markers. Reported in the second study: Three sorted T-cell subsets (CD3+CD56+NKG2C+, CD3+CD56+NKG2C- and CD3+CD56-NKG2C+) from fewer than 10 donors had their TCR beta-chain repertoires profiled. Among the eight sequenced donors, only one was HCMV-seronegative, while the other seven were HCMV-seropositive. In several experiments an anti-gammadeltaTCR antibody was added to restrict sorting to alphabetaTCR-expressing T cells. For roughly 6 donors, the dominant CD3+CD56+NKG2C+ clonotypes were among the top 10 CD8+ clonotypes and accounted for roughly 1.0-8% of CD8+ T cells. Those dominant clonotypes were again the most abundant among CD3+CD56-NKG2C+ cells in a handful of donors, at 28.3-60.1%. Whether the expanded NKG2C-expressing T cell clones were specific for HCMV antigens was left unclear. The eight sequenced donors were randomly selected healthy volunteers, three men and five women. A commercial ELISA kit detecting HCMV-specific IgG in serum was used to determine HCMV serostatus. MIGEC was used to demultiplex reads and group the reads by UMI, and MiTCR was used to assemble and quantify clonotypes. To exclude erroneous sequences, only TCR cDNA sequences supported by at least two reads were retained. The tcR package was used for downstream repertoire analysis, with clonotypes matched between fractions based on CDR3 nucleotide sequence plus V segment. VDJmatch was used to annotate antigen specificity against VDJdb, with one amino acid substitution in CDR3 permitted.

The chain employs TRBV12-3 or TRBV12-4 and TRBJ2-5, and TRBD2 matches 14 of the central bases. Material for sequencing was CD4+ T cells sorted from blood. This TCR came from a woman aged 18-29 years in good health. CDR3 reads: CASSFRTSGGSETQYF. The bases read TGTGCCAGCAGTTTTCGGACTAGCGGGGGGTCAGAGACCCAGTACTTC.